A single sample is the source of the 22 T cell receptor beta chains below, sequenced in a study of immunodeficiency. Sequencing used immunoSEQ multiplex PCR; TCRdb keeps in-frame clones, though not all of them. The sample includes about 970 clones, approximately 90% of them seen just once. Sequenced sample: CD4+ T cells from blood. The receptors were sampled from a female donor.

This chain joins TRBV3-1 (or the pseudogene TRBV3-2) and TRBJ1-2, with D possibly TRBD1 on 6 matching bases. The CDR3 extends over 14 amino acids. Germline CDR1 reads LGHDT; CDR2 reads YNNKEL (reference sequence). Trimming removed 6 bases from V and 4 bases from J, with 15 bases in between. The CDR3 DNA sequence: TGTGCCAGCAGGCCTCGGGGGCTCAGCTATGGCTACACCTTC. This encodes CASRPRGLSYGYTF.

The CDR3 coding sequence is TGCGCCAGCAGCTTGGCGGAGGGCGGGACCTCCTACGAGCAGTACTTC. Amino acids: CASSLAEGGTSYEQYF. The genes are TRBV5-1 and TRBJ2-7; TRBD2 is a possible D gene (6 bases). From germline, CDR1 is SGHRS and CDR2 YFSETQ. CDR3 length: 16 residues. Trimming left V 0 bases short and J 0 bases short, with 13 bases between.

The chain employs TRBV5-1 and TRBJ2-6; 7 positions match TRBD2. V shed 4 bases, J shed 4 bases, and the junction held 8 bases outside the gene matches. This CDR3 region has 16 residues. Germline loops: CDR1 SGHRS, CDR2 YFSETQ. This chain's CDR3 is CASSTSSGSGANVLTF. Here the CDR3 DNA reads TGCGCCAGCAGCACGTCTAGCGGTTCCGGGGCCAACGTCCTGACTTTC. Variable domain in full (rest from reference TRBV5-1 and TRBJ2-6): KAGVTQTPRYLIKTRGQQVTLSCSPISGHRSVSWYQQTPGQGLQFLFEYFSETQRNKGNFPGRFSGRQFSNSRSEMNVSTLELGDSALYLCASSTSSGSGANVLTFGAGSRLTVL.

The chain uses TRBV9 and TRBJ1-2, with TRBD1 matching over 9 bases. Germline V gene lookup returns CDR1 SGDLS and CDR2 YYNGEE. The CDR3 is 13 amino acids. V lost 5 bases and J lost 8; bases outside the gene matches: 7. The CDR3 region has the DNA TGTGCCAGCAGAATTACAGGGGGCGGAGGCTACACCTTC. Its protein product is CASRITGGGGYTF.

This clone showed up just a few times. The chain is built from TRBV27 and TRBJ1-1; 7 bases align to TRBD1. The CDR3 is made up of 16 amino acids. The V gene end was trimmed by 5 bases and the J gene end by 0 bases; junction bases not matched to a gene: 9. Germline assignment: CDR1 MNHEY and CDR2 SMNVEV (reference sequence). DNA for the CDR3: TGTGCCAGCAGTATTGACAGGGTGGCCATGAACACTGAAGCTTTCTTT. Amino acids: CASSIDRVAMNTEAFF.

The V gene is TRBV28, the J gene TRBJ2-2; 9 bases are shared with TRBD2. CDR1 is MDHEN and CDR2 is SYDVKM in the germline V gene. J was trimmed by 0 bases and V by 5 bases; bases with no gene match: 1. This CDR3 spans 15 amino acids. CDR3 region: CASSGTSPNTGELFF. DNA of the CDR3: TGTGCCAGCAGTGGGACTAGCCCGAACACCGGGGAGCTGTTTTTT.

This chain joins TRBV29-1 and TRBJ2-5; D possibly corresponds to TRBD1 (7 bases). The germline CDR1 and CDR2 sequences are SQVTM and ANQGSEA. The V end lost 7 bases, the J end lost 4 bases, and 19 bases lay between the germline ends. This CDR3 contains 14 residues. This CDR3 reads CSAQGGRRGETQYF. CDR3 DNA sequence: TGCAGCGCCCAGGGGGGACGGAGAGGAGAGACCCAGTACTTC.

The rearrangement joins TRBV19 to TRBJ1-3; weak D call: TRBD1 (5 bases). CDR1 and CDR2 from the germline V gene are LNHDA and SQIVND (reference sequence). The CDR3 has 15 residues. V was cut by 7 bases and J by 0 bases, with 13 bases left in between. CDR3 amino acids: CASKRGRISGNTIYF. CDR3 nucleotides: TGTGCCAGTAAGCGGGGCCGGATCTCTGGAAACACCATATATTTT.

The chain joins TRBV7-6 to TRBJ2-2; 7 nucleotides line up with TRBD2. Looked up from germline, CDR1 is SGHVS and CDR2 is FNYEAQ. The CDR3 contains 15 residues. Germline trimming cut 5 bases from V and 4 bases from J; bases unmatched to any gene: 7. CDR3 bases: TGTGCCAGCAGCGCAACGGAGCGGGGCACCGGGGAGCTGTTTTTT. Amino acids: CASSATERGTGELFF. The full variable domain, completed using reference TRBV7-6 and TRBJ2-2, is GAGVSQSPRYKVTKRGQDVALRCDPISGHVSLYWYRQALGQGPEFLTYFNYEAQQDKSGLPNDRFSAERPEGSISTLTIQRTEQRDSAMYRCASSATERGTGELFFGEGSRLTVL.

V and J are TRBV5-6 and TRBJ2-1, with 7 bases fitting TRBD2. The CDR3 has 13 amino acids. Germline values: CDR1 SGHDT, CDR2 YYEEEE. V shed 4 bases and J 7 bases; nucleotides not matched to a gene: 5. The CDR3 DNA reads as TGTGCCAGCAGCCCGGGGAGGGTTAATGAGCAGTTCTTC. It translates to CASSPGRVNEQFF. Full variable domain (missing parts from reference TRBV5-6 and TRBJ2-1): DAGVTQSPTHLIKTRGQQVTLRCSPKSGHDTVSWYQQALGQGPQFIFQYYEEEERQRGNFPDRFSGHQFPNYSSELNVNALLLGDSALYLCASSPGRVNEQFFGPGTRLTVL.

The chain carries TRBV12-3 or TRBV12-4 and TRBJ2-1; D uncertain. The germline V and J ends were trimmed by 5 bases and 6 bases, with 8 bases remaining between them. This CDR3 contains 12 residues. The CDR3 DNA is TGTGCCAGCAGTGTTCCCCGCAATGAGCAGTTCTTC. It is translated as CASSVPRNEQFF.

This chain joins TRBV3-1 (or the pseudogene TRBV3-2) and TRBJ1-2; no firm D call. Germline lookup yields CDR1 LGHDT and CDR2 YNNKEL (reference sequence). With 4 bases removed from V and 9 bases from J, the gap between germline ends came to 15 bases. This CDR3 contains 13 residues. DNA of the CDR3: TGTGCCAGCAGCCGCGGGAGGGTAGAACGCTACACCTTC. This encodes CASSRGRVERYTF.

The CDR3, as DNA: TGTGCCAGCAGCTCCCCAGGTACCAGCGGGACCAGAGAGCAGTACTTC. Amino acids: CASSSPGTSGTREQYF. The chain has TRBV5-4 and TRBJ2-7; the match to TRBD2 covers 7 bases. Germline V CDR1 and CDR2: SGHNT, YYREEE (reference sequence). The J segment lost 7 bases and the V segment lost 3 bases, leaving 16 bases of the junction unmatched. This CDR3 has 16 amino acids.

This chain joins TRBV6-1 and TRBJ1-1, with a tentative D call TRBD1 (5 bases). Trimming removed 2 bases at V and 2 bases at J, with 9 bases between. The CDR3 has 14 amino acids. CDR1 is MNHNS, CDR2 SASEGT, per germline. This chain's CDR3 is CASSEKTANTEAFF. As DNA, the CDR3 is TGTGCCAGCAGTGAAAAGACAGCCAACACTGAAGCTTTCTTT.

This clone was recorded a few times. This rearrangement joins TRBV2 to TRBJ1-3; 7 bases line up with TRBD1. J gave up 1 base and V 5 bases, and 8 bases lay outside the gene matches. Germline loops: CDR1 SNHLY, CDR2 FYNNEI. The CDR3 has 16 residues. CDR3 sequence: CASSPRQGTSGNTIYF. DNA of the CDR3: TGTGCCAGCAGTCCTAGACAGGGTACATCTGGAAACACCATATATTTT.

This clone was recorded only once. This chain connects TRBV3-1 (or the pseudogene TRBV3-2) to TRBJ2-1, with a weak D call TRBD2 (6 bases). Trimming left V 2 bases short and J 0 bases short, with 17 bases between. CDR1 and CDR2 (germline): LGHDT, YNNKEL (reference sequence). The CDR3 length is 18 residues. CDR3 nucleotides: TGTGCCAGCAGCCAATTTCCTGGGACTTATAGCTCCTACAATGAGCAGTTCTTC. Its translation: CASSQFPGTYSSYNEQFF.

The chain recombines TRBV18 with TRBJ1-2; D is possibly TRBD1 (6 bases). The CDR3 has 17 residues. The V end was cut by 3 bases, the J end by 0 bases, with 17 bases between. Germline assignment: CDR1 KGHSH and CDR2 LQKENI. In DNA form, the CDR3 reads TGTGCCAGCTCACCCCAACAGGGTCTCTTTTCTAACTATGGCTACACCTTC. Translation gives CASSPQQGLFSNYGYTF.

This clone appeared a few times. V is TRBV4-1 and J is TRBJ1-5; D call uncertain. CDR1 MGHRA and CDR2 YSYEKL come from the germline V gene. The V end was cut by 1 base, the J end by 5 bases, with 15 bases between. This CDR3 is 16 amino acids long. The CDR3 loop reads CASSQAGLGSDQPQHF. The CDR3 coding sequence is TGCGCCAGCAGCCAAGCTGGTTTAGGGAGCGATCAGCCCCAGCATTTT.

V and J are TRBV3-1 (or the pseudogene TRBV3-2) and TRBJ1-5; TRBD1 agrees at 7 bases. The CDR3 spans 16 residues. The trim removed 0 bases at V and 7 bases at J, leaving 9 bases unmatched. Per the germline V gene, CDR1 is LGHDT and CDR2 is YNNKEL (reference sequence). CDR3 bases: TGTGCCAGCAGCCAAGATGGGGGGAGGGGGCAACAGCCCCAGCATTTT. Amino acids: CASSQDGGRGQQPQHF.

V usage is TRBV6-5 and J usage is TRBJ2-1, with TRBD2 matching 12 bases. In germline, CDR1 is MNHEY, CDR2 SVGAGI. The CDR3 length is 15 residues. V lost 7 bases to trimming and J lost 7 bases; unmatched junction nucleotides: 8. CDR3 protein: CASNLAGGPKNEQFF. The CDR3 coding sequence is TGTGCCAGCAACCTAGCGGGAGGGCCGAAAAATGAGCAGTTCTTC.

The J gene is TRBJ2-7, the V gene TRBV6-5; the D gene is possibly TRBD1 (6 bases). This CDR3 region has 14 residues. Trimming stripped 4 bases from V and 4 bases from J, with 14 bases between. Germline V CDR1 and CDR2: MNHEY, SVGAGI. CDR3 coding DNA: TGTGCCAGCAGTTTACAGGGCTCGCCTTACGAGCAGTACTTC. Its translation: CASSLQGSPYEQYF.

The chain employs TRBV6-1 and TRBJ1-1; no definite D call. This CDR3 comprises 13 residues. Trimming stripped 2 bases from V and 0 bases from J, with 4 bases between. Germline CDR1 MNHNS, CDR2 SASEGT. CDR3 residues: CASSEHLNTEAFF. For the CDR3, the DNA is TGTGCCAGCAGTGAACACTTGAACACTGAAGCTTTCTTT.